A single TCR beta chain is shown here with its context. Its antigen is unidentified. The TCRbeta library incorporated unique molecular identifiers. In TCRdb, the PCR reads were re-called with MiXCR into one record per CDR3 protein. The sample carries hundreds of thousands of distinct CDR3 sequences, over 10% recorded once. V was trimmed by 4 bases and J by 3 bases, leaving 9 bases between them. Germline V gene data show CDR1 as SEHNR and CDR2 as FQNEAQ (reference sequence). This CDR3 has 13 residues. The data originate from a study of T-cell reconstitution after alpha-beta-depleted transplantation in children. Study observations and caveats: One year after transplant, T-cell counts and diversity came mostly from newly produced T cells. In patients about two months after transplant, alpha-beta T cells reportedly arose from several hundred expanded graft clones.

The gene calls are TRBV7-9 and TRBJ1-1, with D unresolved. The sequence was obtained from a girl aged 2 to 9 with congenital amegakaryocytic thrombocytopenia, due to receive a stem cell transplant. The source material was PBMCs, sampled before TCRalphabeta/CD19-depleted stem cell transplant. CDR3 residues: CASSSGLYTEAFF. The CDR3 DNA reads TGTGCCAGCAGCTCCGGACTGTACACTGAAGCTTTCTTT.